These 13 T cell receptor beta chains were sequenced from one sample in a study of molecular identifiers for immune sequencing clone quantification. One entry per CDR3 protein, called by TCRdb with MiXCR from the PCR reads. The sample holds about 640,000 distinct CDR3 sequences, around 20% seen once. The sequencing input was naive CD8+ T cells from blood, with Jurkat cell RNA spiked in. Specified subset: FACS-sorted CD8+CD4-CCR7+CD45RA+ naive T cells. These receptors were taken from a human donor in good health. Some libraries in this study had Jurkat cell RNA spiked in.

In regard to this clonotype: This may arise from a read error, as a much more abundant clone is one base away. The gene calls are TRBV27 and TRBJ2-7; D gene unclear. The germline gives CDR1 MNHEY, CDR2 SMNVEV (reference sequence). V was clipped by 5 bases and J by 4 bases, with 15 bases between them. This CDR3 has 14 residues. The CDR3 region has the DNA TGTGCCAGCAGTACCCCCGGACGTCCTTACGAGCAGTACTTC. Residues: CASSTPGRPYEQYF.

At least ten counts were recorded for this clonotype. This rearrangement joins TRBV27 to TRBJ2-7; 9 positions agree with TRBD2. The germline V gene encodes CDR1 MNHEY and CDR2 SMNVEV (reference sequence). The CDR3 is 15 amino acids. Trimming at V came to 5 bases and at J to 2 bases, leaving 7 bases not matched to a gene. CDR3 DNA sequence: TGTGCCAGCAGTATCCTAGCGGGGCTTACCTACGAGCAGTACTTC. Translated, it gives CASSILAGLTYEQYF.

The rearrangement joins TRBV4-3 to TRBJ1-2, with D perhaps matching TRBD1 (5 bases). CDR3 length: 14 amino acids. Germline loops: CDR1 LGHNA, CDR2 YSLEER. V was pared by 0 bases and J by 6 bases, with 11 bases between. CDR3 DNA: TGCGCCAGCAGCCAAGATTGGGGAGGGGATGGCTACACCTTC. Its protein is CASSQDWGGDGYTF.

The rearrangement uses TRBV27 and TRBJ2-7; 10 nucleotides align to TRBD2. The CDR3 covers 14 residues. Per the germline V gene, CDR1 is MNHEY and CDR2 is SMNVEV (reference sequence). With 6 bases clipped from V and 7 bases from J, the junction kept 9 bases outside the gene matches. For the CDR3, the DNA is TGTGCCAGCAGACCTCCTAGCGGGAGTAGAGAGCAGTACTTC. It translates to CASRPPSGSREQYF.

This clonotype was counted ten times or more. The gene calls are TRBV7-9 and TRBJ2-3, with D maybe TRBD2 (6 bases). V dropped 1 base and J dropped 3 bases, with 11 bases sitting between them. The CDR3 consists of 15 residues. CDR1 SEHNR and CDR2 FQNEAQ come from the germline V gene (reference sequence). CDR3 nucleotides: TGTGCCAGCAGCTTAGATTCAGGGAGGACAGATACGCAGTATTTT. It translates to CASSLDSGRTDTQYF. The full variable domain, in which reference TRBV7-9 and TRBJ2-3 provide the parts outside the CDR3, is DTGVSQNPRHKITKRGQNVTFRCDPISEHNRLYWYRQTLGQGPEFLTYFQNEAQLEKSRLLSDRFSAERPKGSFSTLEIQRTEQGDSAMYLCASSLDSGRTDTQYFGPGTRLTVL.

V gene TRBV9 combines with J gene TRBJ2-1, with D possibly being TRBD1 or TRBD2 (6 bases each). The CDR3 contains 14 residues. Trimming removed 0 bases at V and 8 bases at J, with 12 bases between. Germline V gene sequence: CDR1 SGDLS, CDR2 YYNGEE. CDR3 amino acids: CASSVGVGGDEQFF. The CDR3 nucleotides read TGTGCCAGCAGCGTAGGGGTGGGGGGCGATGAGCAGTTCTTC.

This clonotype has ten or more counts. The chain uses TRBV5-4 and TRBJ1-1; 12 bases fit TRBD1. In germline, CDR1 is SGHNT, CDR2 YYREEE (reference sequence). V shed 3 bases and J 8 bases; nucleotides not matched to a gene: 2. This CDR3 region has 13 residues. The CDR3 spells CASSSGTGGEAFF. Written as DNA, the CDR3 is TGTGCCAGCAGCTCCGGGACAGGGGGCGAAGCTTTCTTT.

The genes are TRBV6-2 or TRBV6-3 and TRBJ1-1; no clear D. Germline CDR1 MNHEY, CDR2 SVGEGT. This CDR3 is built from 11 residues. CDR3 loop: CGVGMNTEAFF. For the CDR3, the DNA is TGTGGGGTGGGCATGAACACTGAAGCTTTCTTT.

This clonotype was found many times. CDR3 sequence (DNA): TGTGCCAGCAGCTTTCCTAGCGGGAGTGGTGAGACCCAGTACTTC. It encodes CASSFPSGSGETQYF. The rearrangement joins TRBV7-2 to TRBJ2-5; 10 bases map to TRBD2. This CDR3 region has 15 residues. The ends lost 3 bases at V and 5 bases at J; junction bases unmatched: 6. CDR1 is SGHTA and CDR2 is FQGNSA in the germline V gene. The full variable domain, rest sourced from reference TRBV7-2 and TRBJ2-5, is GAGVSQSPSNKVTEKGKDVELRCDPISGHTALYWYRQSLGQGLEFLIYFQGNSAPDKSGLPSDRFSAERTGGSVSTLTIQRTQQEDSAVYLCASSFPSGSGETQYFGPGTRLLVL.

For this clonotype: At one boundary the junction diverges from the germline segment, which might be a read error. The chain uses TRBV28 and TRBJ1-5; D unclear. CDR3 size: 16 residues. Germline values: CDR1 MDHEN, CDR2 SYDVKM. CDR3 coding DNA: TGTGTCAGCATGGCAGATCTCATTTATAGCAATCAGCCCCAGCATTTT. This translates into CVSMADLIYSNQPQHF.

This clonotype turned up a few times. The conserved phenylalanine or tryptophan normally closing the CDR3 is absent here, so this likely arose from a read error. The chain couples TRBV12-3 or TRBV12-4 to TRBJ1-1; tentative D call: TRBD1 (5 bases). V shed 1 base and J shed 7 bases, with 7 bases lying between them. The CDR3 runs to 12 residues. The CDR3 DNA sequence: TGTGCCAGCAGTTTAGGGGGGAGTGAAGCTTTCCTT. This encodes CASSLGGSEAFL.

This clonotype was picked up a small number of times. The chain has TRBV6-5 and TRBJ1-1; the D gene is possibly TRBD1 (5 bases). Trimming left V 0 bases short and J 1 base short, with 12 bases between. Germline-derived CDR1 and CDR2 are MNHEY and SVGAGI. The CDR3 sequence is 16 residues long. Written as DNA, the CDR3 is TGTGCCAGCAGTTACTCGTTCGGGGCGCGGAACACTGAAGCTTTCTTT. This translates into CASSYSFGARNTEAFF.

This clonotype was observed many times. The chain uses TRBV4-1 and TRBJ1-2; D is ambiguous. The CDR3 loop spans 15 amino acids. Germline loops: CDR1 MGHRA, CDR2 YSYEKL. V was cut by 0 bases and J by 4 bases, with 12 bases left in between. The CDR3 DNA is TGCGCCAGCAGCCAAGAATCCTACTTAATCTATGGCTACACCTTC. The encoded protein is CASSQESYLIYGYTF.